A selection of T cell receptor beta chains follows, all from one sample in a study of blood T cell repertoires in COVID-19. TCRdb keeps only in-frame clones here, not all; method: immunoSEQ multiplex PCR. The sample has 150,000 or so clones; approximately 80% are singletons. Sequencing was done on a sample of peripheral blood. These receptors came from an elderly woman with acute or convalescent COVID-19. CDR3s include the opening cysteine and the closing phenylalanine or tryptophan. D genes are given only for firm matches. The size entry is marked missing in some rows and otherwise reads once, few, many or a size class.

TGTGCCACCAGTGATTTGTGGACACGAACAAGGCTCCAGTACTTC	CATSDLWTRTRLQYF	.	.	TRBV24-1	TRBJ2-5
TGTGCCAGCTCACCACCAGGGACAGTGAACACTGAAGCTTTCTTT	CASSPPGTVNTEAFF	TRBD1	.	TRBV18	TRBJ1-1
TGTGCCAGCAGCCTACACAGGGGGCAATCCTCTGGCTACACCTTC	CASSLHRGQSSGYTF	TRBD1	few	TRBV7-2	TRBJ1-2
TGTGCCAGCAGCTTAAGTTCAGGACTAGGGGGAGATACGCAGTATTTT	CASSLSSGLGGDTQYF	.	.	TRBV7-2	TRBJ2-3
TGTGCCAGCAGCTTCTCCTTACCAGGGGCGTCAGGAGGAAACACCATATATTTT	CASSFSLPGASGGNTIYF	.	once	TRBV5-8	TRBJ1-3
TGCGCCAGCAGCCCGGACAGGGGGCGGTCATTTGTGGGCTACACCTTC	CASSPDRGRSFVGYTF	TRBD1	.	TRBV5-1	TRBJ1-2
TGTGCCAGTAGCCGACAGGGGGTTAAGGCCCCTGAAGCTTTCTTT	CASSRQGVKAPEAFF	TRBD1	once	TRBV19	TRBJ1-1
TGTGCCAGCACCCGCGAACAGGGGTCTAGCACAGATACGCAGTATTTT	CASTREQGSSTDTQYF	TRBD1	.	TRBV5-4	TRBJ2-3
TGTGCCAGCAGCCATGCGCGACTAGCGGGGCCCTCAGATACGCAGTATTTT	CASSHARLAGPSDTQYF	TRBD2	.	TRBV4-2	TRBJ2-3
TGCGCCAGCAGCTTGTCACCAGGGGTCACTGAAGCTTTCTTT	CASSLSPGVTEAFF	.	few	TRBV5-1	TRBJ1-1
TGTGCCAGCAGCCCACAGGGGTTTCATGAAGCTTTCTTT	CASSPQGFHEAFF	TRBD1	.	TRBV7-3	TRBJ1-1
TGTGCCAGCAGCGTCGGGACTAATACGAGGGGCACTGAAGCTTTCTTT	CASSVGTNTRGTEAFF	.	.	TRBV9	TRBJ1-1